This paragraph covers one TCR beta chain sequence. V dropped 5 bases and J dropped 2; count of bases not matched to a gene: 9. Germline V gene sequence: CDR1 SGHAT, CDR2 FQDESV (reference sequence). The CDR3 runs 16 residues. These data originate in a study of blood T cell repertoires in COVID-19. Overall study: Both acute and convalescent COVID-19 samples were obtained from the United States, Italy and Spain. In each case, the material was cDNA or gDNA derived from T cells, B-cell-depleted T cells, or PBMCs.

Methods used by the authors: Reference gene primer amplification in the assay estimated nucleated cell counts. Using immunoSEQ multiplex PCR, the repertoire was profiled, and TCRdb retains in-frame clones only, with some absent. V, J and clone size reflect that table, while D and trimming were determined from the DNA. The sample has about 160,000 clones, approximately 88% seen once. The chain is built from TRBV11-1 and TRBJ1-3; 7 bases agree with TRBD1. The sequence was obtained from a woman in her sixties or seventies who had recovered from COVID-19. The sample consisted of peripheral blood. CDR3 bases: TGTGCCAGCAGCGAAGACAGGGACAAGGCTGGAAACACCATATATTTT. Translated: CASSEDRDKAGNTIYF. Supplemented by reference TRBV11-1 and TRBJ1-3, the full variable domain reads EAEVAQSPRYKITEKSQAVAFWCDPISGHATLYWYRQILGQGPELLVQFQDESVVDDSQLPKDRFSAERLKGVDSTLKIQPAELGDSAMYLCASSEDRDKAGNTIYFGEGSWLTVV.